These 31 T cell receptor beta chains were all obtained from the same sample, sequenced in a study of CD8 T cells in Susac syndrome. The RNA, roughly 0.45 to 1 ug, was put through reverse transcription using random hexamers. TCRdb called the immunoSEQ multiplex PCR reads again in MiXCR, with one record for every CDR3 protein. Of about 250,000 distinct CDR3 sequences listed, 93% are singletons. The sequenced sample consisted of CD4+ T cells from PBMCs. These receptors were collected from a human donor with multiple sclerosis.

The rearrangement links TRBV7-8 to TRBJ2-7; 11 bases are a match to TRBD1. V trimming: 3 bases; J trimming: 0 bases; junction bases outside the gene matches: 1. The CDR3 is 15 amino acids. From germline, CDR1 is SGHVS and CDR2 FQNEAQ. CDR3 nucleotides: TGTGCCAGCAGCTTTGGGACAGGGGGCTCCTACGAGCAGTACGTC. Its protein is CASSFGTGGSYEQYV.

The genes are TRBV5-6 and TRBJ2-7, with D possibly matching TRBD1 (6 bases). In germline, CDR1 is SGHDT, CDR2 YYEEEE. V gave up 5 bases and J gave up 1 base, with 16 bases separating them. The CDR3 covers 15 residues. Written as DNA, the CDR3 is TGTGCCAGCAGTCCGGTTCAGGGGAGTTCCTACGAGCAGTACTTC. This gives the protein CASSPVQGSSYEQYF.

This sequence joins TRBV12-3 or TRBV12-4 and TRBJ1-1; D is undetermined. The CDR3 covers 12 residues. V dropped 2 bases and J dropped 7 bases, with 8 bases sitting between them. CDR3 sequence: CASSLRDFEAFF. Written as DNA, the CDR3 is TGTGCCAGCAGTTTAAGAGACTTTGAAGCTTTCTTT.

This chain links TRBV5-1 with TRBJ1-1; possibly TRBD1 for D (6 bases). Germline V gives CDR1 SGHRS, CDR2 YFSETQ. Trimming cost V 4 bases and J 1 base, with 11 bases left between them. The CDR3 runs to 14 residues. Here the CDR3 reads CASSGKGGNTEAFF. In DNA form, the CDR3 reads TGCGCCAGCAGCGGTAAAGGGGGGAACACTGAAGCTTTCTTT.

The chain couples TRBV19 to TRBJ2-5; 7 bases are a match to TRBD2. Unmatched junction bases numbered 13, after V lost 5 bases and J lost 4 bases. This CDR3 is built from 16 residues. The V gene's germline CDR1 is LNHDA and CDR2 SQIVND (reference sequence). The CDR3 DNA follows: TGTGCCAGTAGTTTCCTTGGGATAGCGGGCCGAGAGACCCAGTACTTC. This sequence encodes CASSFLGIAGRETQYF.

The rearrangement uses TRBV19 and TRBJ1-6; D is unclear. Trimming removed 7 bases from V and 0 bases from J, with 19 bases in between. The germline CDR1 and CDR2 sequences are LNHDA and SQIVND (reference sequence). CDR3 size: 18 residues. The CDR3 nucleotides read TGTGCCAGTACGGGCCAGGTTGGTCCGAGCTCCTATAATTCACCCCTCCACTTT. This encodes CASTGQVGPSSYNSPLHF. Using reference TRBV19 and TRBJ1-6 for the parts outside the CDR3, the full variable domain is DGGITQSPKYLFRKEGQNVTLSCEQNLNHDAMYWYRQDPGQGLRLIYYSQIVNDFQKGDIAEGYSVSREKKESFPLTVTSAQKNPTAFYLCASTGQVGPSSYNSPLHFGNGTRLTVT.

The chain recombines TRBV27 with TRBJ2-5; TRBD1 matches at 8 bases. The CDR3 is 14 residues long. After removal of 6 bases from V and 6 bases from J, the junction contained 9 bases not matched to a gene. Germline CDR1 MNHEY, CDR2 SMNVEV (reference sequence). The CDR3 sequence: CASSLTGDLKTQYF. The CDR3 coding sequence is TGTGCCAGCAGCTTGACAGGGGATTTGAAGACCCAGTACTTC.

The chain has TRBV30 and TRBJ1-1, with 8 bases fitting TRBD1. The CDR3 spans 12 residues. The junction had 3 bases not matched to a gene; V was cut back by 5 bases and J by 4 bases. The V gene's germline CDR1 is GTSNPN and CDR2 SVGIG (reference sequence). The CDR3, as DNA: TGTGCCTGGGACAGGGGCGGCACTGAAGCTTTCTTT. Its protein product is CAWDRGGTEAFF.

The chain couples TRBV23-1 to TRBJ2-4, with D unclear. TRBV23-1 is flagged as an ORF with uncertain function. The CDR3 sequence is 17 residues long. Trimming took 0 bases from V and 0 from J, leaving 12 bases between them. The CDR3 coding sequence is TGCGCCAGCAGTCAATCGATTGTGGGCCTAGCCAAAAACATTCAGTACTTC. It yields the protein CASSQSIVGLAKNIQYF.

The chain joins TRBV7-2 to TRBJ2-4; D is perhaps TRBD1 (6 bases). Deletions cut 5 bases from V and 0 bases from J, with 14 bases between. This CDR3 is built from 16 residues. Germline CDR1 SGHTA, CDR2 FQGNSA. The CDR3 nucleotides are TGTGCCAGCAGCATCCGGGACACTATAGCCAAAAACATTCAGTACTTC. This sequence encodes CASSIRDTIAKNIQYF.

The rearrangement uses TRBV2 and TRBJ2-5, with D perhaps matching TRBD2 (6 bases). The CDR3 is made up of 12 amino acids. The V and J ends lost 6 bases and 7 bases respectively, with 12 bases between them. The germline gives CDR1 SNHLY, CDR2 FYNNEI. This CDR3 is CASRLAGATQYF. The CDR3 nucleotides read TGTGCCAGCAGACTAGCTGGGGCGACCCAGTACTTC.

This clonotype was counted between two and nine times. The chain carries TRBV20-1 and TRBJ2-7; maybe TRBD1 (5 bases). Trimming left V 7 bases short and J 5 bases short, with 12 bases between. Looked up from germline, CDR1 is DFQATT and CDR2 is SNEGSKA (reference sequence). The CDR3 contains 11 residues. CDR3 sequence: CSGRAPNEQYF. The DNA of the CDR3 is TGCAGTGGCAGGGCGCCCAACGAGCAGTACTTC.

The chain is built from TRBV10-3 and TRBJ2-1, with D possibly matching TRBD2 (6 bases). V lost 9 bases to trimming and J lost 8 bases, with 11 bases between them. Germline-derived CDR1 and CDR2 are ENHRY and SYGVKD. This CDR3 has 11 residues. In nucleotides, the CDR3 is TGTGCCATATCGGGGACTGATGAGCAGTTCTTC. This sequence encodes CAISGTDEQFF.

This clonotype was picked up one time. The V gene is TRBV4-1, the J gene TRBJ2-1; D gene uncertain. The CDR3 length is 15 residues. Trimming stripped 1 base from V and 0 bases from J, with 7 bases between. Looked up from germline, CDR1 is MGHRA and CDR2 is YSYEKL. CDR3 sequence reads: CASSQASLSYNEQFF. CDR3 coding DNA: TGCGCCAGCAGCCAAGCATCTCTCTCCTACAATGAGCAGTTCTTC.

The genes are TRBV7-2 and TRBJ1-5; D may be TRBD1 (5 bases). Germline V lookup: CDR1 SGHTA, CDR2 FQGNSA. The CDR3 is made up of 14 amino acids. Trimming stripped 5 bases from V and 6 bases from J, with 14 bases between. The DNA of the CDR3 is TGTGCCAGCAGCAGTGAGGAGACAGCTCAGCCCCAGCATTTT. Amino acids: CASSSEETAQPQHF.

J is TRBJ2-5 and V is TRBV12-5; D gene ambiguous. CDR3 size: 11 residues. V was pared by 5 bases and J by 4 bases, with 5 bases between. Germline CDR1 is LGHNT and CDR2 is FRNRAP. The CDR3 sequence is CASGGRETQYF. CDR3 bases: TGTGCTAGTGGTGGAAGAGAGACCCAGTACTTC.

In the case of this clonotype: The conserved final phenylalanine or tryptophan is absent from the CDR3, which likely points to a read error. This rearrangement joins TRBV28 to TRBJ2-5; 7 nucleotides match TRBD1. This CDR3 has 15 residues. V lost 6 bases to trimming and J lost 1 base; unmatched junction nucleotides: 8. From germline, CDR1 is MDHEN and CDR2 SYDVKM. The CDR3 is CASSVGQAGQETQYL. For the CDR3, the DNA is TGTGCCAGCAGCGTCGGACAGGCGGGCCAAGAGACCCAGTACTTG.

The chain has TRBV18 and TRBJ1-1, with D possibly TRBD1 on 5 matching bases. Germline V lookup: CDR1 KGHSH, CDR2 LQKENI. The CDR3 covers 14 residues. Trimming took 8 bases from V and 2 from J, leaving 15 bases between them. The CDR3, as DNA: TGTGCCAGCCGGACATGGGGCCCCAACACTGAAGCTTTCTTT. This sequence encodes CASRTWGPNTEAFF. Based on the CDR3 plus reference TRBV18 and TRBJ1-1, the full variable domain is NAGVMQNPRHLVRRRGQEARLRCSPMKGHSHVYWYRQLPEEGLKFMVYLQKENIIDESGMPKERFSAEFPKEGPSILRIQQVVRGDSAAYFCASRTWGPNTEAFFGQGTRLTVV.

The chain has TRBV5-1 and TRBJ1-2; 7 nucleotides line up with TRBD1. From germline, CDR1 is SGHRS and CDR2 YFSETQ. Germline trimming cut 0 bases from V and 8 bases from J; bases unmatched to any gene: 4. The CDR3 is 13 amino acids. The chain's CDR3 is CASSLATGWGYTF. For the CDR3, the DNA is TGCGCCAGCAGCTTGGCGACAGGGTGGGGCTACACCTTC.

The V call is TRBV19, the J call TRBJ1-2; no clear D gene. The V end was cut by 3 bases, the J end by 8 bases, with 16 bases between. The CDR3 is made up of 14 amino acids. The germline V gene encodes CDR1 LNHDA and CDR2 SQIVND (reference sequence). The CDR3 DNA sequence: TGTGCCAGTAGTATGGTACCGAGGGTCAAGGGCTACACCTTC. Residues: CASSMVPRVKGYTF.

The chain uses TRBV28 and TRBJ1-5, with 8 bases lining up with TRBD1. Germline CDR1 and CDR2: MDHEN and SYDVKM. CDR3 length equals 14 residues. The V segment lost 10 bases and the J segment 1 base; nucleotides outside the gene matches: 6. The CDR3 spells CATQGAGSNQPQHF. The CDR3 nucleotides are TGTGCCACTCAGGGGGCCGGGAGCAATCAGCCCCAGCATTTT.

This chain links TRBV29-1 with TRBJ2-5; possibly TRBD2 for D (7 bases). Trimming cost V 6 bases and J 5 bases, with 19 bases left between them. The CDR3 is 14 residues long. Germline V CDR1 and CDR2: SQVTM, ANQGSEA. The CDR3 sequence: CSVPARGGRETQYF. In nucleotides, the CDR3 is TGCAGCGTCCCGGCGAGGGGGGGCAGGGAGACCCAGTACTTC.

This clonotype occurred once. The chain employs TRBV2 and TRBJ2-2, with 7 nucleotides matching TRBD1. The length of the CDR3 is 15 residues. V was pared by 5 bases and J by 3 bases, with 6 bases of the junction left unmatched. Germline CDR1 SNHLY, CDR2 FYNNEI. The CDR3 nucleotides read TGTGCCAGCAGTTTAACAGGGGCGGACACCGGGGAGCTGTTTTTT. Translating gives CASSLTGADTGELFF.

This chain uses TRBV7-2 with TRBJ2-2; TRBD2 might be the D (5 bases). V lost 4 bases, J lost 3 bases, and 12 bases lay in between. The germline gives CDR1 SGHTA, CDR2 FQGNSA. This CDR3 is built from 15 residues. The CDR3 DNA reads TGTGCCAGCAGCTGGACTGGACTGTACACCGGGGAGCTGTTTTTT. Its protein product is CASSWTGLYTGELFF.

The CDR3 DNA follows: TGTGCCAGCTCACCAGAGGGCCGAACCACAGATGGCTACACCTTC. Translating gives CASSPEGRTTDGYTF. The chain carries TRBV18 and TRBJ1-2; D is unclear. Germline V gene sequence: CDR1 KGHSH, CDR2 LQKENI. Trimming took off 2 bases at V and 6 bases at J, with 16 bases between the two ends. The CDR3 covers 15 residues.

This chain links TRBV20-1 with TRBJ2-1; perhaps TRBD2 as D (7 bases). Trimming pared 6 bases from V and 12 bases from J, leaving 24 bases between. Germline V gives CDR1 DFQATT, CDR2 SNEGSKA (reference sequence). The CDR3 totals 14 residues. The CDR3 DNA follows: TGCAGTGCACCAGAGAGGGGGGGCCTTACGCGGCAGTTCTTC. The encoded protein is CSAPERGGLTRQFF.

The chain is built from TRBV19 and TRBJ2-1; D unclear. The CDR3 has 12 amino acids. V was clipped by 4 bases and J by 10 bases, with 11 bases between them. The germline V gene encodes CDR1 LNHDA and CDR2 SQIVND (reference sequence). This CDR3 is CASSNIEYEQFF. The CDR3 DNA sequence: TGTGCCAGTAGTAATATCGAGTACGAGCAGTTCTTC.

The chain couples TRBV15 to TRBJ2-7; TRBD1 matches at 9 bases. This CDR3 spans 17 amino acids. CDR1 is LNHNV, CDR2 YYDKDF, per germline (reference sequence). The V segment lost 1 base and the J segment 2 bases; nucleotides outside the gene matches: 9. This CDR3 reads CATSRGVGTGNPYEQYF. CDR3 in DNA: TGTGCCACCAGCAGAGGGGTAGGGACAGGGAACCCCTACGAGCAGTACTTC. Variable domain in full (rest from reference TRBV15 and TRBJ2-7): DAMVIQNPRYQVTQFGKPVTLSCSQTLNHNVMYWYQQKSSQAPKLLFHYYDKDFNNEADTPDNFQSRRPNTSFCFLDIRSPGLGDTAMYLCATSRGVGTGNPYEQYFGPGTRLTVT.

The rearrangement uses TRBV29-1 and TRBJ2-1; possible D gene TRBD2, 5 bases. The CDR3 loop spans 10 amino acids. Germline CDR1 SQVTM, CDR2 ANQGSEA. V lost 5 bases and J lost 9, with 8 bases in between. For the CDR3, the DNA is TGCAGCGTTCTCGGGGTTGAGCAGTTCTTC. Translated: CSVLGVEQFF.

This chain links TRBV30 with TRBJ2-1; D gene uncertain. CDR3 size: 11 residues. Germline CDR1 is GTSNPN and CDR2 is SVGIG (reference sequence). The V and J ends lost 0 bases and 10 bases respectively, with 7 bases between them. The CDR3 DNA reads TGTGCCTGGAGTGTGTTGCTAGAGCAGTTCTTC. This sequence encodes CAWSVLLEQFF. The whole variable domain, remainder taken from reference TRBV30 and TRBJ2-1, is SQTIHQWPATLVQPVGSPLSLECTVEGTSNPNLYWYRQAAGRGLQLLFYSVGIGQISSEVPQNLSASRPQDRQFILSSKKLLLSDSGFYLCAWSVLLEQFFGPGTRLTVL.

The chain recombines TRBV20-1 with TRBJ2-1; a weak D match, TRBD2 (6 bases). The CDR3 is made up of 14 amino acids. V was pared by 6 bases and J by 4 bases, with 16 bases between. Looked up from germline, CDR1 is DFQATT and CDR2 is SNEGSKA (reference sequence). The CDR3 spells CSAQEAGPYNEQFF. The CDR3 nucleotides are TGCAGTGCCCAAGAGGCGGGACCGTACAATGAGCAGTTCTTC.